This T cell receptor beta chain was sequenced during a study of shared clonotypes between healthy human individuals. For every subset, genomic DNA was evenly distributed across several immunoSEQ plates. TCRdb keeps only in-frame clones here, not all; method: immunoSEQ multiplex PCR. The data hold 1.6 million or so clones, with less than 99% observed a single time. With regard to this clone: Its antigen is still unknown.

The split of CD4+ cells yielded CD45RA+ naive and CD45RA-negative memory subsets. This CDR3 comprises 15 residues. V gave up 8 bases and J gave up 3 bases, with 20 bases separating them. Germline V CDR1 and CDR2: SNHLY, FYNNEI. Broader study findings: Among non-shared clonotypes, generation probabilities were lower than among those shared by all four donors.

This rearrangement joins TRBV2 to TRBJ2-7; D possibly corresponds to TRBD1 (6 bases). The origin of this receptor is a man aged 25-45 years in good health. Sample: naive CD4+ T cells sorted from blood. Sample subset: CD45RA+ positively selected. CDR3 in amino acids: CASVRGRAGDYEQYF. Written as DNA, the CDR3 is TGTGCCAGCGTCAGGGGACGGGCGGGCGACTACGAGCAGTACTTC.